These 13 T cell receptor beta chains were sequenced from one sample in a study of CD8 T cells in Susac syndrome. The RNA, about 0.5 to 1 ug, was put through reverse transcription using random hexamers. One entry per CDR3 protein results from TCRdb running MiXCR on the immunoSEQ multiplex PCR reads. The sample yields a few hundred thousand distinct CDR3 sequences, roughly 94% seen once. Sequencing was done on a sample of CD4+ T cells from PBMCs. The receptors shown here come from a human donor with multiple sclerosis.

The J gene is TRBJ2-1, the V gene TRBV29-1, with D possibly matching TRBD1 (6 bases). The CDR3 is made up of 12 amino acids. CDR1 is SQVTM and CDR2 is ANQGSEA in the germline V gene. Trimming removed 5 bases from V and 8 bases from J, with 13 bases in between. CDR3 in amino acids: CSVQGAGDEQFF. CDR3 nucleotides: TGCAGCGTTCAAGGGGCAGGGGATGAGCAGTTCTTC.

The J gene is TRBJ1-6, the V gene TRBV3-1; the D gene is possibly TRBD1 (5 bases). The V gene lost 3 bases and the J gene lost 7 bases, with 13 bases spanning the gap. Looked up from germline, CDR1 is LGHDT and CDR2 is YNNKEL (reference sequence). This CDR3 region has 15 residues. The CDR3 bases are TGTGCCAGCAGCCAGGCCGGGACGGGAAATTCACCCCTCCACTTT. This gives the protein CASSQAGTGNSPLHF.

The chain joins TRBV5-1 to TRBJ2-7; D remains ambiguous. The germline V gene encodes CDR1 SGHRS and CDR2 YFSETQ. There are 14 residues in the CDR3. V lost 2 bases and J lost 1, with 10 bases in between. The CDR3 loop is CASSFRQASYEQYF. CDR3 DNA sequence: TGCGCCAGCAGCTTTCGGCAGGCATCCTACGAGCAGTACTTC.

V usage is TRBV7-2 and J usage is TRBJ2-3; 9 bases are a match to TRBD2. Trimming at V came to 2 bases and at J to 0 bases, leaving 12 bases not matched to a gene. Germline lookup yields CDR1 SGHTA and CDR2 FQGNSA. The CDR3 consists of 19 residues. The CDR3 DNA is TGTGCCAGCAGCTTAAAGGGAGCGGGGGGACCCCTTAGCACAGATACGCAGTATTTT. Protein: CASSLKGAGGPLSTDTQYF.

The genes are TRBV27 and TRBJ2-7; D is undetermined. V was trimmed by 0 bases and J by 2 bases, leaving 11 bases between them. This CDR3 has 15 residues. Per the germline V gene, CDR1 is MNHEY and CDR2 is SMNVEV (reference sequence). CDR3 loop: CASSLSGIPTYEQYV. CDR3 DNA sequence: TGTGCCAGCAGTTTATCAGGTATTCCAACCTACGAGCAGTACGTC.

Only one count was recorded for this clonotype. The V call is TRBV30, the J call TRBJ1-2; D gene unclear. The ends were cut back, 3 bases at V and 0 bases at J, with 5 bases in the middle. The CDR3 totals 12 residues. Per the germline V gene, CDR1 is GTSNPN and CDR2 is SVGIG (reference sequence). The chain's CDR3 is CAWSAANYGYTF. The DNA of the CDR3 is TGTGCCTGGAGCGCGGCTAACTATGGCTACACCTTC.

The J gene is TRBJ1-1, the V gene TRBV29-1; D is possibly TRBD1 (5 bases). The V end lost 6 bases, the J end lost 6 bases, and 14 bases lay between the germline ends. This CDR3 spans 12 amino acids. Germline V lookup: CDR1 SQVTM, CDR2 ANQGSEA. CDR3 in amino acids: CSVNDRRAEAFF. The CDR3 DNA sequence: TGCAGCGTCAACGACAGAAGGGCTGAAGCTTTCTTT.

The CDR3 sequence is CASSFTPGNEQFF. The DNA for the CDR3 is TGTGCCAGCAGCTTTACCCCGGGGAATGAGCAGTTCTTC. This chain uses TRBV7-2 with TRBJ2-1; D may be TRBD2 (5 bases). This CDR3 spans 13 amino acids. V lost 3 bases, J lost 7 bases, and 10 bases lay in between. From germline, CDR1 is SGHTA and CDR2 FQGNSA. The full variable domain, in which reference TRBV7-2 and TRBJ2-1 provide the parts outside the CDR3, is GAGVSQSPSNKVTEKGKDVELRCDPISGHTALYWYRQSLGQGLEFLIYFQGNSAPDKSGLPSDRFSAERTGGSVSTLTIQRTQQEDSAVYLCASSFTPGNEQFFGPGTRLTVL.

This CDR3 reads CSAHPGGSWEDTQYF. DNA of the CDR3: TGCAGTGCCCACCCAGGGGGCAGTTGGGAAGATACGCAGTATTTT. This sequence joins TRBV20-1 and TRBJ2-3; TRBD1 aligns across 8 bases. Germline CDR1 reads DFQATT; CDR2 reads SNEGSKA (reference sequence). V lost 6 bases to trimming and J lost 5 bases; unmatched junction nucleotides: 13. The CDR3 has 15 residues.

The CDR3 region has the DNA TGTGCCTGGAGTATTTTAGGACAGGGCGTTGGCTACACCTTC. Protein sequence: CAWSILGQGVGYTF. The gene calls are TRBV30 and TRBJ1-2, with 8 bases identical to TRBD1. The CDR3 loop spans 14 amino acids. CDR1 is GTSNPN and CDR2 is SVGIG in the germline V gene (reference sequence). The trim removed 2 bases at V and 7 bases at J, leaving 9 bases unmatched.

This chain links TRBV7-2 with TRBJ2-7, with D possibly TRBD1 on 5 matching bases. Germline loops: CDR1 SGHTA, CDR2 FQGNSA. V lost 4 bases to trimming and J lost 1 base, with 8 bases between them. CDR3 length: 13 amino acids. CDR3 residues: CASSSTASYEQYF. Written as DNA, the CDR3 is TGTGCCAGCAGCTCGACAGCGTCCTACGAGCAGTACTTC.

In nucleotides, the CDR3 is TGTGCCAGCAGCCAAGATATCGATACGCAGTATTTT. It is translated as CASSQDIDTQYF. The J gene is TRBJ2-3, the V gene TRBV3-1; D uncertain. CDR3 size: 12 residues. V lost 0 bases to trimming and J lost 6 bases, with 4 bases between them. The germline gives CDR1 LGHDT, CDR2 YNNKEL (reference sequence).

The V gene is TRBV11-2, the J gene TRBJ2-7; D remains unclear. CDR3 size: 13 residues. Germline CDR1 is SGHAT and CDR2 is FQNNGV. V shed 3 bases and J shed 2 bases, with 8 bases lying between them. CDR3 loop: CASSFRRTYEQYF. Written as DNA, the CDR3 is TGTGCCAGCAGCTTCCGCAGGACCTACGAGCAGTACTTC.